The text below deals with one T cell receptor (beta chain). In the original processing: Estimation of nucleated cell counts relied on the amplification of reference gene primers. Method: immunoSEQ multiplex PCR; TCRdb's copy keeps in-frame clones and lacks some. V, J and clone size reflect that table, while D and trimming were determined from the DNA. The table lists about 310,000 clones, around nine tenths of them singletons, with around a tenth in the top ten. V shed 8 bases and J 5 bases; nucleotides not matched to a gene: 14. The CDR3 extends over 15 amino acids. Germline loops: CDR1 KGHSH, CDR2 LQKENI. These data come from a study of blood T cell repertoires in COVID-19. Study details: PBMCs, B-cell-depleted T cells, or T cells provided the cDNA or gDNA that made up the material.

Donors in Cohort 3 counted as recovered after two negative PCRs, clearance, or symptom resolution. The sequence was obtained from a middle-aged woman who had recovered from COVID-19. This sequence joins TRBV18 and TRBJ2-7; 8 nucleotides match TRBD2. The sequenced material came from PBMCs or T cells enriched from blood (not recorded which). As DNA, the CDR3 is TGTGCCAGCCACGGGGGGGTTTCTTCGGGGAACGAGCAGTACTTC. Protein product: CASHGGVSSGNEQYF.